This TCR beta chain is drawn from a study of blood T cell repertoires in COVID-19. About the study: COVID-19 samples from acute and convalescent phases originated in the United States, Italy and Spain.

Source study methods: Cell counts per sample came from amplifying reference gene primers. Clones were read by immunoSEQ multiplex PCR, and TCRdb kept only the in-frame ones, dropping some. Clone size and V and J calls were adopted from that table, with D and trimming inferred from the DNA. The data contain about 140,000 clones, around 88% of them singletons. After removal of 5 bases from V and 3 bases from J, the junction contained 6 bases not matched to a gene. The germline V gene encodes CDR1 SGHVS and CDR2 FNYEAQ. There are 15 residues in the CDR3. The chain employs TRBV7-6 and TRBJ1-3, with 8 bases fitting TRBD1. Material: peripheral blood. This TCR was sampled from a human donor in a cohort sampled during active COVID-19. Written as DNA, the CDR3 is TGTGCCAGCAGCCATACAGGGGGTAGTGGAAACACCATATATTTT. Its protein is CASSHTGGSGNTIYF.